These 2 T cell receptor beta chains originate from one sample sequenced in a study of blood T cell repertoires in COVID-19. The table came from immunoSEQ multiplex PCR; TCRdb's copy has only in-frame clones and leaves some out. The sample lists 350,000 to 400,000 clones; roughly 90% were seen once. The specimen sequenced was peripheral blood. The receptors were sampled from a woman under 40 with COVID-19, enrolled during active disease.

This chain joins TRBV5-4 and TRBJ2-4, with 7 bases that match TRBD1. The CDR3 is 16 amino acids. V lost 0 bases and J lost 0; bases outside the gene matches: 3. The germline gives CDR1 SGHNT, CDR2 YYREEE (reference sequence). The CDR3 coding sequence is TGTGCCAGCAGCTTGGGGGCAGGGGGAGCCAAAAACATTCAGTACTTC. Translated, it gives CASSLGAGGAKNIQYF.

As for this clone: Other DNA sequences of this sample code for an identical CDR3. V and J are TRBV19 and TRBJ1-2; 9 positions agree with TRBD1. The CDR3 runs 13 residues. After removal of 5 bases from V and 3 bases from J, the junction contained 1 base not matched to a gene. Germline V gives CDR1 LNHDA, CDR2 SQIVND (reference sequence). Here the CDR3 reads CASSRQGDYGYTF. The CDR3 DNA reads as TGTGCCAGTAGTCGACAGGGGGACTATGGCTACACCTTC.